This TCR beta chain comes out of a study of T cell changes during pregnancy in multiple sclerosis. V lost 5 bases and J 6 bases, leaving 19 bases between the germline ends. This CDR3 has 15 amino acids. Per the germline V gene, CDR1 is SEHNR and CDR2 is FQNEAQ (reference sequence). This table comes from immunoSEQ multiplex PCR, and its TCRdb copy is limited to in-frame clones, with some not included. The table has fewer than 40,000 clones, approximately 86% seen once. The rearrangement joins TRBV7-9 to TRBJ1-2; weak D call: TRBD1 (5 bases). The sequence derives from a female donor with multiple sclerosis, enrolled in a pregnancy study. The sequences come from CD8+ T cells from peripheral blood mononuclear cells, collected in the first trimester of pregnancy. DNA for the CDR3: TGTGCCAGCAGCAATTCCACGTTACACAGGAATGGCTACACCTTC. Its translation is CASSNSTLHRNGYTF.